The clone carrying this T cell receptor beta chain turned up a few times. This record comes from a study of blood T cell repertoires in COVID-19. Overall study context: Spain, Italy and the United States supplied samples that represented acute and convalescent COVID-19. PBMCs, B-cell-depleted T cells, or T cells provided the cDNA or gDNA that made up the material.

CDR3 length: 15 amino acids. The germline V and J ends were trimmed by 4 bases and 2 bases, with 12 bases remaining between them. From germline, CDR1 is SNHLY and CDR2 FYNNEI. Original methodology: Counts of nucleated cells, estimated from reference gene primer amplification, were obtained. TCRdb's copy holds only in-frame clones and misses some; the assay was immunoSEQ multiplex PCR. That table gives V, J and clone size, and the DNA gave D and trimming. Of 140,000 or so clones listed, about 90% are singletons. Sequenced input: peripheral blood. This TCR derives from a man in his sixties with active or convalescent COVID-19. The V call is TRBV2, the J call TRBJ1-5; D is perhaps TRBD1 (5 bases). CDR3 coding DNA: TGTGCCAGCAGTGTCTCAGGGCTGGGCAATCAGCCCCAGCATTTT. This sequence encodes CASSVSGLGNQPQHF.